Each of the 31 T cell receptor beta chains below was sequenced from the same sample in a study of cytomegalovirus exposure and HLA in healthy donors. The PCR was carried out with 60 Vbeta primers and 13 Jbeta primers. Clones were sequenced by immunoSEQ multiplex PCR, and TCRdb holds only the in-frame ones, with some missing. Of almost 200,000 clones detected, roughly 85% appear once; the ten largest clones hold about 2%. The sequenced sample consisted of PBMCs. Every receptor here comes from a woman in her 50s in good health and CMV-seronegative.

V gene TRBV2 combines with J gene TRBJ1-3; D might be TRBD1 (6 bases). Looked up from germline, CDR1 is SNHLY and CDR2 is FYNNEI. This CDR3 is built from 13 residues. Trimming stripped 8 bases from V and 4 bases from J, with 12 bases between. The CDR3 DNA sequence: TGTGCCAGCCTTGAAAGGGGGGGAAACACCATATATTTT. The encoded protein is CASLERGGNTIYF.

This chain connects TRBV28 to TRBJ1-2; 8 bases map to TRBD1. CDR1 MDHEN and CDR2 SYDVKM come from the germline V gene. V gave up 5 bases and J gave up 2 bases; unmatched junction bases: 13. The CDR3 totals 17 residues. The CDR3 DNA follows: TGTGCCAGCAGTCCCGAACCTTGGACAGGGCGGAACTATGGCTACACCTTC. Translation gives CASSPEPWTGRNYGYTF.

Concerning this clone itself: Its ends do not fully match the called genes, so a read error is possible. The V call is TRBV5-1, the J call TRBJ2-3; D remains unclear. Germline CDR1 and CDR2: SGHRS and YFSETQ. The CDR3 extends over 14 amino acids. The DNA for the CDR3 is TGTGCCAGCAGCTTGGAAGCGACCAAGGATACGCAGTATTTT. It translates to CASSLEATKDTQYF.

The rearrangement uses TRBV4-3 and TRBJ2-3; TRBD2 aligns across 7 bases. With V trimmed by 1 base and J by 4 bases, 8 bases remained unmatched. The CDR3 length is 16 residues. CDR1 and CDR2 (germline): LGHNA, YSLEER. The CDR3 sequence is CASSQGPGGRSDTQYF. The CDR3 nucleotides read TGCGCCAGCAGCCAAGGGCCGGGCGGGAGATCAGATACGCAGTATTTT.

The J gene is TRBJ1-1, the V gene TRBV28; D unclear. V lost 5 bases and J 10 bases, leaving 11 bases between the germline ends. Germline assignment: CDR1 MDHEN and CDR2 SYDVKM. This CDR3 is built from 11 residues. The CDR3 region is CASSMGRIAFF. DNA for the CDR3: TGTGCCAGCAGTATGGGGAGAATAGCTTTCTTT.

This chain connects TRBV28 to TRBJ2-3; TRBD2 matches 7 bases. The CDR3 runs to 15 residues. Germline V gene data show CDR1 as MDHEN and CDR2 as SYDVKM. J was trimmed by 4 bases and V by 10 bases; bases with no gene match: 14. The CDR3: CATSGWGRAADTQYF. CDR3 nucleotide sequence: TGTGCCACCTCCGGGTGGGGGAGGGCTGCAGATACGCAGTATTTT.

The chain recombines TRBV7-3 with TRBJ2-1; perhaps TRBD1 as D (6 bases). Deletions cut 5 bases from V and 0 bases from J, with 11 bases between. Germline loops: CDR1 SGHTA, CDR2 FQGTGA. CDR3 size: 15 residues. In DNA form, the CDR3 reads TGTGCCAGCAGCGCCGACAGGAGCTCCTACAATGAGCAGTTCTTC. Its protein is CASSADRSSYNEQFF.

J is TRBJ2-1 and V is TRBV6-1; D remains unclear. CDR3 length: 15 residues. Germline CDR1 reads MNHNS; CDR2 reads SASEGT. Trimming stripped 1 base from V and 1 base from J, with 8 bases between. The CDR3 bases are TGTGCCAGCAGTGAAGGGGTAGCATCCTACAATGAGCAGTTCTTC. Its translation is CASSEGVASYNEQFF.

CDR3 residues: CASSLGGLAGGNSYEQYF. The CDR3 coding sequence is TGTGCCAGCAGCTTAGGGGGACTAGCGGGAGGTAACTCCTACGAGCAGTACTTC. The chain is built from TRBV11-2 and TRBJ2-7, with 15 bases matching TRBD2. CDR3 size: 18 residues. Germline CDR1 and CDR2: SGHAT and FQNNGV. The trim removed 1 base at V and 0 bases at J, leaving 4 bases unmatched.

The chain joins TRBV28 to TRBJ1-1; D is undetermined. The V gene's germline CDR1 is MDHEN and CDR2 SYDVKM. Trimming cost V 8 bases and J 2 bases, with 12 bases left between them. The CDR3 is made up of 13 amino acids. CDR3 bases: TGTGCCAGCCGAGGCCAAACTAACACTGAAGCTTTCTTT. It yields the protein CASRGQTNTEAFF.

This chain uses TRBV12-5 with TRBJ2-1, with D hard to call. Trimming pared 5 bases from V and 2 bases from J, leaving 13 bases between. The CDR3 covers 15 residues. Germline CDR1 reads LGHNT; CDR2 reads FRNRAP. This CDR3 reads CASGPDFPAYNEQFF. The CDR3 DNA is TGTGCTAGTGGTCCCGACTTTCCCGCCTACAATGAGCAGTTCTTC.

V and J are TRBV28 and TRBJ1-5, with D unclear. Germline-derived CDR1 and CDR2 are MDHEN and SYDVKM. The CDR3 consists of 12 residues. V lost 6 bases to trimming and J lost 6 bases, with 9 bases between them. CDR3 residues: CASRLNPQPQHF. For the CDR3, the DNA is TGTGCCAGCAGACTTAATCCTCAGCCCCAGCATTTT.

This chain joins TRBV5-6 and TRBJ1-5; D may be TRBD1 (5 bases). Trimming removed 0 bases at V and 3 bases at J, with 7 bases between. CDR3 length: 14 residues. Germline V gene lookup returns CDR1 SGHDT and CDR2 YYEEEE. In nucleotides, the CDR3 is TGTGCCAGCAGCTTGGCAGGGATCAATCAGCCCCAGCATTTT. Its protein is CASSLAGINQPQHF.

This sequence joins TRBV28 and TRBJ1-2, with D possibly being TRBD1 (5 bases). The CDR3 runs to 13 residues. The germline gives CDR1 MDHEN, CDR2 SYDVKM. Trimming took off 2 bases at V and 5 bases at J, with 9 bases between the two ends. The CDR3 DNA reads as TGTGCCAGCAGTTTAGGAAGGGGATATGGCTACACCTTC. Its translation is CASSLGRGYGYTF.

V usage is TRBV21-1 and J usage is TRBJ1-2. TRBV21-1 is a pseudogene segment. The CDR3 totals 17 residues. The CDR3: CASKNRGGCPVAYGYTF. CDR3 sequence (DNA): TGTGCCAGCAAAAACCGAGGAGGATGCCCCGTCGCTTATGGCTACACCTTC.

CDR3 amino acids: CATGPLAGEETQYF. The CDR3 DNA reads as TGTGCCACCGGACCACTAGCGGGAGAGGAGACCCAGTACTTC. The chain joins TRBV15 to TRBJ2-5; the match to TRBD2 covers 11 bases. The germline V gene has CDR1 LNHNV and CDR2 YYDKDF (reference sequence). The J segment lost 5 bases and the V segment lost 8 bases, leaving 7 bases of the junction unmatched. The CDR3 sequence is 14 residues long.

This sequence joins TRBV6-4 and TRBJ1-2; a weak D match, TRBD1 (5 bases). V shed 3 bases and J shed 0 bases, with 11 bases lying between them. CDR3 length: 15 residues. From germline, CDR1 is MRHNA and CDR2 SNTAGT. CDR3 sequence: CASSEEGEANYGYTF. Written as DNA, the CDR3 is TGTGCCAGCAGTGAAGAAGGGGAGGCTAACTATGGCTACACCTTC.

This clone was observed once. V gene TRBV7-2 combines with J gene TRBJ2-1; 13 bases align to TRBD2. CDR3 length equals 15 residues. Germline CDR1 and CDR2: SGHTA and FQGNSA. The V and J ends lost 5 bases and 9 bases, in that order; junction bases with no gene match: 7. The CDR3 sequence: CASSPGTSGMSEQFF. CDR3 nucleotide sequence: TGTGCCAGCAGCCCGGGGACTAGCGGGATGTCTGAGCAGTTCTTC.

DNA for the CDR3: TGTGCCAGCAGCCAAGTCCAGGGGTCTAATGAAAAACTGTTTTTT. Protein sequence: CASSQVQGSNEKLFF. The chain couples TRBV4-2 to TRBJ1-4, with D possibly matching TRBD1 (6 bases). Germline loops: CDR1 LGHNA, CDR2 YNFKEQ. V lost 1 base and J 3 bases, leaving 9 bases between the germline ends. The CDR3 totals 15 residues.

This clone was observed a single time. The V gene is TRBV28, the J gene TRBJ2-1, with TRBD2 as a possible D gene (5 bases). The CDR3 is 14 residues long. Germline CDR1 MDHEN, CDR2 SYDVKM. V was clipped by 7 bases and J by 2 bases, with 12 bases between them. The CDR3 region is CASTLANPYNEQFF. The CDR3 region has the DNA TGTGCCAGCACCTTAGCGAACCCCTACAATGAGCAGTTCTTC.

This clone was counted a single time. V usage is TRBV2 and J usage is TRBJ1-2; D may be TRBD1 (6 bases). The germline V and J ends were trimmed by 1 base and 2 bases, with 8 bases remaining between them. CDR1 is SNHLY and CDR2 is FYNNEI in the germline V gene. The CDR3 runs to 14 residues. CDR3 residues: CASSEETGNYGYTF. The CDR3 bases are TGTGCCAGCAGTGAAGAAACAGGGAACTATGGCTACACCTTC. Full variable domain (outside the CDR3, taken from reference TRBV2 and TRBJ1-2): EPEVTQTPSHQVTQMGQEVILRCVPISNHLYFYWYRQILGQKVEFLVSFYNNEISEKSEIFDDQFSVERPDGSNFTLKIRSTKLEDSAMYFCASSEETGNYGYTFGSGTRLTVV.

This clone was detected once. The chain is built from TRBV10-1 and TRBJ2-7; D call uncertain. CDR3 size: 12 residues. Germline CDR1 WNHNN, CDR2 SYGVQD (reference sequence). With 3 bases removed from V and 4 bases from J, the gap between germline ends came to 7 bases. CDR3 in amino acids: CASSDDGYEQYF. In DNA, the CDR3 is TGCGCCAGCAGTGACGACGGGTACGAGCAGTACTTC.

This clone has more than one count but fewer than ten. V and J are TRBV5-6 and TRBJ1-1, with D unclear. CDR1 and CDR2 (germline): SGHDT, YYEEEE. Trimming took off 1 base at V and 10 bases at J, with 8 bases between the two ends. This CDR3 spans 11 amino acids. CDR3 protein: CASSLRGLAFF. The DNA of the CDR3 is TGTGCCAGCAGCTTGCGAGGGTTAGCTTTCTTT.

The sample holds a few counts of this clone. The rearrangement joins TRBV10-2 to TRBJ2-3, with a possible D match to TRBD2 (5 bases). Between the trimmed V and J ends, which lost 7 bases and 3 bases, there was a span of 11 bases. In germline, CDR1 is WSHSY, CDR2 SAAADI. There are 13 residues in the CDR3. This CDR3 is CASNFGGTDTQYF. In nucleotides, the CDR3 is TGCGCCAGCAACTTCGGCGGGACAGATACGCAGTATTTT.

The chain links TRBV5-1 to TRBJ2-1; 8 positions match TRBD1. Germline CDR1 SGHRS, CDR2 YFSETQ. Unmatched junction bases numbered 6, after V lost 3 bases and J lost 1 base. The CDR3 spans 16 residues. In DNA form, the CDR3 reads TGCGCCAGCAGCTGGGGACAGGTTATATCCTACAATGAGCAGTTCTTC. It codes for CASSWGQVISYNEQFF.

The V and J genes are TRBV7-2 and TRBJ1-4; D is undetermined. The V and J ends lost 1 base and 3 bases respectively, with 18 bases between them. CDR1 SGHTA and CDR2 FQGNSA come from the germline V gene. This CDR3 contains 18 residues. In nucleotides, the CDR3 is TGTGCCAGCAGCTTAGTACGTCTATGGGCATCGGCTAATGAAAAACTGTTTTTT. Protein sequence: CASSLVRLWASANEKLFF.

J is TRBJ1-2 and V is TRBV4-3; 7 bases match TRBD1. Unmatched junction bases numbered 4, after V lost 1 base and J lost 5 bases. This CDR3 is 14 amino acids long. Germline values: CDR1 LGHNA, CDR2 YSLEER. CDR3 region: CASSQGVRGYGYTF. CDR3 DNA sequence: TGCGCCAGCAGCCAAGGAGTCAGGGGGTATGGCTACACCTTC.

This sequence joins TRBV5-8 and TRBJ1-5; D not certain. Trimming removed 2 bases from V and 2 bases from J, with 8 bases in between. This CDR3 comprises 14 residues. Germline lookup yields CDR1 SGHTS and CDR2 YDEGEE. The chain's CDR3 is CASSLLQGNQPQHF. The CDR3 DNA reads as TGTGCCAGCAGCTTATTGCAGGGCAATCAGCCCCAGCATTTT.

CDR3 DNA sequence: TGCGCCAGCAGCGCTCCGACAGTGAACACTGAAGCTTTCTTT. This codes for CASSAPTVNTEAFF. The chain employs TRBV4-1 and TRBJ1-1, with D possibly TRBD1 on 5 matching bases. Germline V CDR1 and CDR2: MGHRA, YSYEKL. CDR3 size: 14 residues. Between the trimmed V and J ends, which lost 5 bases and 0 bases, there was a span of 10 bases.

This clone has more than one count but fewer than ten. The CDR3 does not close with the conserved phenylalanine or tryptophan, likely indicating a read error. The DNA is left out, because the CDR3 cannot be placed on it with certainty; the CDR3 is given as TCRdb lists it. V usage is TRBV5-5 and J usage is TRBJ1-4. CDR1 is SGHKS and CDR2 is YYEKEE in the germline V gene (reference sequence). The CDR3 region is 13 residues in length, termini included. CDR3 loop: CASSLGTGGPALL.

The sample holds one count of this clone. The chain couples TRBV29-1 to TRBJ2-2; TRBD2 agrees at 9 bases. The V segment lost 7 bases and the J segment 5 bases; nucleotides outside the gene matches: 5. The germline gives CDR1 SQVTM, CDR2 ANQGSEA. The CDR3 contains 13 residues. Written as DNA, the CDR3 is TGCAGCGGTGGACTAGCGAGTACCGGGGAGCTGTTTTTT. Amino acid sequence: CSGGLASTGELFF.